This TCR beta chain was sequenced in a study of radiotherapy plus CTLA-4 blockade in lung cancer. Across the whole study: The study recorded objective responses in around 18% of patients and disease control in 31%.

Using immunoSEQ multiplex PCR, the repertoire was profiled, and TCRdb retains in-frame clones only, with some absent. The table records some 110,000 clones, about 87% of them present only once. Comments on this clone: The antigen is unknown.

Whole-study findings and limits: According to reports, early shifts in blood T cell clones, alongside interferon-beta, forecast response most accurately. Among blood TCR repertoires after radiotherapy plus ipilimumab, tumor-derived clones expanded.

Looked up from germline, CDR1 is MNHEY and CDR2 is SVGAGI. V dropped 0 bases and J dropped 5 bases, with 10 bases sitting between them. This CDR3 region has 14 residues. The receptor's source is a human donor with non-small cell lung cancer that progressed on radiotherapy plus ipilimumab. The chain couples TRBV6-5 to TRBJ2-5, with D perhaps matching TRBD1 (5 bases). Sequenced material: peripheral blood, taken from a patient treated with radiotherapy plus ipilimumab. CDR3 region: CASSYSGNRETQYF. CDR3 nucleotides: TGTGCCAGCAGTTACTCCGGAAACAGGGAGACCCAGTACTTC.